What follows is one T cell receptor beta chain and its context. What it binds is unknown. This sample was taken from a study of cytomegalovirus exposure and HLA in healthy donors. Notes on the study in general: Beyond CMV serostatus, there was no information to go on about immune exposure.

Trimming pared 5 bases from V and 8 bases from J, leaving 13 bases between. CDR1 is SGHAT, CDR2 FQNNGV, per germline. The CDR3 has 14 residues. 13 Jbeta primers and 60 Vbeta primers were used for the PCR. Assay used: immunoSEQ multiplex PCR; TCRdb lists only in-frame clones, some missing. The sample consists of about 130,000 clones, around 71% of them appearing once. The chain joins TRBV11-2 to TRBJ1-6; D perhaps matches TRBD1 (5 bases). The sequence was obtained from a woman aged 55 to 70 in good health and CMV-seropositive. Sample: PBMCs. The CDR3 reads CASSISPGDSPLHF. The CDR3 DNA is TGTGCCAGCAGCATAAGTCCGGGGGATTCACCCCTCCACTTT.